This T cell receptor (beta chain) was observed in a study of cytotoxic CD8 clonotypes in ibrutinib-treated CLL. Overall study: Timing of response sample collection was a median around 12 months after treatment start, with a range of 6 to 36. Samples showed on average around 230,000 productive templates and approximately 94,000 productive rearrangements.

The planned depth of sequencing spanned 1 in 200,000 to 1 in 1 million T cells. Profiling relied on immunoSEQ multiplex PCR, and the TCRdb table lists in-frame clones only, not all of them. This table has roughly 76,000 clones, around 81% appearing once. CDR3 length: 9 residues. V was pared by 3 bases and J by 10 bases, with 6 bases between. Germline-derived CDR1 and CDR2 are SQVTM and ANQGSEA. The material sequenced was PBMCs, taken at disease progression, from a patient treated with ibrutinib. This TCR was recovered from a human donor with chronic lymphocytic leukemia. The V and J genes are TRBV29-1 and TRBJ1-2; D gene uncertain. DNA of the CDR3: TGCAGCGTTGATTTGGACTACACCTTC. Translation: CSVDLDYTF. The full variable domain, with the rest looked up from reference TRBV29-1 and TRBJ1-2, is SAVISQKPSRDICQRGTSLTIQCQVDSQVTMMFWYRQQPGQSLTLIATANQGSEATYESGFVIDKFPISRPNLTFSTLTVSNMSPEDSSIYLCSVDLDYTFGSGTRLTVV.